The 32 T cell receptor beta chains presented below share a single source sample, sequenced in a study of blood T cell repertoires in COVID-19. TCRdb's copy holds only in-frame clones and misses some; the assay was immunoSEQ multiplex PCR. This sample yields around 300,000 clones, of which 90% are seen a single time; over 3.5% belongs to the top ten. Sequenced: peripheral blood. These TCRs come from a woman in her forties with acute or convalescent COVID-19.

The chain links TRBV23-1 to TRBJ2-7, with a weak D call TRBD1 (5 bases). TRBV23-1 is an ORF, and what it does is uncertain. The CDR3 length is 19 residues. V was shortened by 3 bases and J by 5 bases, with 29 bases between the two germline ends. CDR3 amino acids: CASSHPVWPDIGVGDEQYV. The CDR3 coding sequence is TGCGCCAGCAGTCATCCCGTTTGGCCGGACATTGGGGTTGGGGACGAGCAGTACGTC.

This sequence joins TRBV11-2 and TRBJ1-5; 7 nucleotides line up with TRBD1. The V gene's germline CDR1 is SGHAT and CDR2 FQNNGV. The trim removed 4 bases at V and 0 bases at J, leaving 9 bases unmatched. The CDR3 spans 17 residues. CDR3 residues: CASSSGQAAYSNQPQHF. Here the CDR3 DNA reads TGTGCCAGCAGCTCCGGACAGGCTGCCTATAGCAATCAGCCCCAGCATTTT.

V usage is TRBV2 and J usage is TRBJ1-1; 7 bases are shared with TRBD1. The CDR3 runs 14 residues. Germline values: CDR1 SNHLY, CDR2 FYNNEI. Unmatched junction bases numbered 8, after V lost 5 bases and J lost 5 bases. The CDR3 sequence is CASSWTGRRTEAFF. As DNA, the CDR3 is TGTGCCAGCAGTTGGACAGGTCGGAGAACTGAAGCTTTCTTT.

V gene TRBV9 combines with J gene TRBJ1-6; D is possibly TRBD1 (5 bases). In germline, CDR1 is SGDLS, CDR2 YYNGEE. This CDR3 has 13 residues. V was cut by 7 bases and J by 8 bases, with 13 bases left in between. CDR3 amino acids: CASAEGMDSPLHF. The CDR3 DNA is TGTGCCAGCGCGGAGGGGATGGATTCACCCCTCCACTTT.

The rearrangement joins TRBV29-1 to TRBJ2-3; TRBD1 matches 10 bases. Germline V gives CDR1 SQVTM, CDR2 ANQGSEA. The CDR3 runs to 13 residues. The V and J ends lost 4 bases and 4 bases, in that order; junction bases with no gene match: 2. The CDR3 nucleotides read TGCAGCGTTGGACAGGGGGCATCAGATACGCAGTATTTT. Translating it yields CSVGQGASDTQYF.

The chain recombines TRBV3-1 (or the pseudogene TRBV3-2) with TRBJ1-2; D is unclear. Germline CDR1 reads LGHDT; CDR2 reads YNNKEL (reference sequence). The CDR3 spans 14 residues. The V end was cut by 1 base, the J end by 4 bases, with 10 bases between. CDR3 loop: CASSQGAGFYGYTF. The CDR3 DNA is TGTGCCAGCAGCCAAGGGGCAGGTTTCTATGGCTACACCTTC.

The CDR3 sequence is CASSENRNQPQHF. In nucleotides, the CDR3 is TGTGCCAGCAGTGAGAACAGAAATCAGCCCCAGCATTTT. V and J are TRBV2 and TRBJ1-5; no definite D call. V gave up 3 bases and J gave up 4 bases, with 7 bases separating them. Germline values: CDR1 SNHLY, CDR2 FYNNEI. CDR3 size: 13 residues.

V gene TRBV25-1 combines with J gene TRBJ2-5, with 13 nucleotides matching TRBD2. The V gene's germline CDR1 is MGHDK and CDR2 SYGVNS. After removal of 1 base from V and 7 bases from J, the junction contained 6 bases not matched to a gene. The CDR3 contains 16 residues. CDR3 DNA sequence: TGTGCCAGCAGTGAATGGGGACTAGCGGGGTCTGGGACCCAGTACTTC. Its translation is CASSEWGLAGSGTQYF.

This clone was recorded once. The chain carries TRBV19 and TRBJ2-3, with D possibly TRBD2 on 7 matching bases. Trimming took 5 bases from V and 4 from J, leaving 22 bases between them. This CDR3 contains 17 residues. CDR1 and CDR2 from the germline V gene are LNHDA and SQIVND (reference sequence). This CDR3 is CASSPGRGAAFPDTQYF. The CDR3 DNA reads as TGTGCCAGTAGTCCGGGACGGGGGGCCGCCTTCCCAGATACGCAGTATTTT.

This clone came up a few times. Because the CDR3's place on the DNA is in doubt, the DNA is left out and the CDR3 is given as listed by TCRdb. The rearrangement uses TRBV21-1 and TRBJ1-5. TRBV21-1 is a documented pseudogene. The CDR3 region is 15 residues in length, termini included. The CDR3 sequence: CASSKVGEGNQPQHF.

This chain links TRBV27 with TRBJ1-1, with 7 bases matching TRBD1. Trimming removed 2 bases from V and 1 base from J; junction bases left unmatched: 1. The CDR3 covers 14 residues. Germline V gives CDR1 MNHEY, CDR2 SMNVEV (reference sequence). The CDR3 here is CASSLRGRNTEAFF. The CDR3 DNA is TGTGCCAGCAGTTTAAGGGGGCGGAACACTGAAGCTTTCTTT.

The V and J genes are TRBV6-5 and TRBJ1-1; a possible D gene is TRBD1 (5 bases). Germline lookup yields CDR1 MNHEY and CDR2 SVGAGI. Trimming stripped 6 bases from V and 10 bases from J, with 9 bases between. The CDR3 sequence is 10 residues long. The CDR3 reads CASRGRGAFF. The CDR3 DNA is TGTGCCAGCAGGGGGCGCGGAGCTTTCTTT.

CDR3 coding DNA: TGCGCCAGCAGCTTTTCGGGGTTTGAGCAGTTCTTC. Translation: CASSFSGFEQFF. The chain has TRBV5-1 and TRBJ2-1; maybe TRBD2 (5 bases). Germline values: CDR1 SGHRS, CDR2 YFSETQ. V was cut by 2 bases and J by 9 bases, with 9 bases left in between. The CDR3 covers 12 residues.

The V call is TRBV14, the J call TRBJ1-2; D not certain. Germline lookup yields CDR1 SGHDN and CDR2 FVKESK. Deletions cut 1 base from V and 6 bases from J, with 15 bases between. This CDR3 comprises 15 residues. In DNA form, the CDR3 reads TGTGCCAGCAGCCAAGGCCTACGGGAAAGGGATGGCTACACCTTC. Its translation: CASSQGLRERDGYTF.

V gene TRBV18 combines with J gene TRBJ1-1, with 9 bases fitting TRBD1. Trimming cost V 4 bases and J 4 bases; bases outside gene matches: 7. Germline assignment: CDR1 KGHSH and CDR2 LQKENI. The CDR3 is 15 amino acids. The CDR3 spells CASSLGTGRSTEAFF. In DNA form, the CDR3 reads TGTGCCAGCTCACTTGGGACAGGGCGAAGCACTGAAGCTTTCTTT.

The CDR3 loop reads CASSLEPGAQHF. The DNA for the CDR3 is TGTGCCAGCAGCTTGGAGCCGGGGGCCCAGCATTTT. The chain carries TRBV5-5 and TRBJ1-5, with a weak D call TRBD1 (5 bases). Trimming pared 0 bases from V and 11 bases from J, leaving 9 bases between. From germline, CDR1 is SGHKS and CDR2 YYEKEE (reference sequence). This CDR3 has 12 amino acids.

The V gene is TRBV6-5, the J gene TRBJ2-1, with 8 nucleotides matching TRBD2. CDR1 is MNHEY and CDR2 is SVGAGI in the germline V gene. V dropped 10 bases and J dropped 7; count of bases not matched to a gene: 12. There are 14 residues in the CDR3. For the CDR3, the DNA is TGTGCCACCAGAAGCGGGGGCCCCGGAAATGAGCAGTTCTTC. Translation gives CATRSGGPGNEQFF.

The chain uses TRBV2 and TRBJ2-3; 11 bases are shared with TRBD2. CDR1 is SNHLY and CDR2 is FYNNEI in the germline V gene. The CDR3 covers 18 residues. Losses at the gene ends were 3 bases for V and 0 bases for J; bases not matched to a gene: 8. CDR3: CASSEWLAGGQSTDTQYF. The DNA for the CDR3 is TGTGCCAGCAGTGAGTGGTTAGCGGGGGGGCAGAGCACAGATACGCAGTATTTT.

The gene calls are TRBV11-2 and TRBJ1-1, with D possibly being TRBD1 (6 bases). V was cut by 6 bases and J by 0 bases, with 20 bases left in between. The CDR3 has 17 residues. Germline V gene data show CDR1 as SGHAT and CDR2 as FQNNGV. This CDR3 is CASREEGRGILNTEAFF. In DNA form, the CDR3 reads TGTGCCAGCAGAGAAGAGGGCAGGGGAATCTTGAACACTGAAGCTTTCTTT. The variable domain in full, completed from reference TRBV11-2 and TRBJ1-1, reads EAGVAQSPRYKIIEKRQSVAFWCNPISGHATLYWYQQILGQGPKLLIQFQNNGVVDDSQLPKDRFSAERLKGVDSTLKIQPAKLEDSAVYLCASREEGRGILNTEAFFGQGTRLTVV.

The chain employs TRBV18 and TRBJ2-1; tentatively, D is TRBD1 (5 bases). CDR1 is KGHSH, CDR2 LQKENI, per germline. The CDR3 totals 15 residues. V dropped 4 bases and J dropped 7 bases, with 17 bases sitting between them. The CDR3, as DNA: TGTGCCAGCTCACGACTTTCAACAGGCTGGAATGAGCAGTTCTTC. Protein sequence: CASSRLSTGWNEQFF.

The genes are TRBV15 and TRBJ1-3, with 8 bases aligning to TRBD1. Germline values: CDR1 LNHNV, CDR2 YYDKDF (reference sequence). CDR3 length equals 16 residues. V lost 4 bases and J lost 3; bases outside the gene matches: 8. Here the CDR3 DNA reads TGTGCCACCAGCACACGGACAGGGACGGGTGGAAACACCATATATTTT. It encodes CATSTRTGTGGNTIYF.

CDR3 nucleotides: TGCGCCAGCAGCTTTGGGACTAGCGGGGGGTACACCGGGGAGCTGTTTTTT. It specifies CASSFGTSGGYTGELFF. The chain carries TRBV5-1 and TRBJ2-2; TRBD2 matches 15 bases. With V trimmed by 2 bases and J by 3 bases, 2 bases remained unmatched. Germline V gives CDR1 SGHRS, CDR2 YFSETQ. The CDR3 covers 17 residues.

The chain has TRBV6-5 and TRBJ2-7; tentative D call: TRBD2 (7 bases). Trimming shortened V by 8 bases and J by 3 bases, and 11 bases separated the two germline ends. Germline V gene lookup returns CDR1 MNHEY and CDR2 SVGAGI. The CDR3 totals 12 residues. The CDR3 reads CASGRGLYEQYV. The CDR3 DNA sequence: TGTGCCAGCGGGCGGGGGCTCTACGAGCAGTACGTC.

V gene TRBV7-6 combines with J gene TRBJ1-1; 7 bases line up with TRBD1. The CDR3 runs to 18 residues. V shed 1 base, J shed 0 bases, and the junction held 11 bases outside the gene matches. Germline CDR1 reads SGHVS; CDR2 reads FNYEAQ. The chain's CDR3 is CASSLEKTGSLMNTEAFF. CDR3 DNA sequence: TGTGCCAGCAGCTTAGAAAAGACAGGGTCCCTTATGAACACTGAAGCTTTCTTT.

The chain couples TRBV19 to TRBJ1-2, with D possibly being TRBD1 (5 bases). The germline V and J ends were trimmed by 1 base and 4 bases, with 13 bases remaining between them. The CDR3 has 15 residues. From germline, CDR1 is LNHDA and CDR2 SQIVND (reference sequence). CDR3 bases: TGTGCCAGTAGTATAGGAGCTGGACACATCTATGGCTACACCTTC. It specifies CASSIGAGHIYGYTF.

The J gene is TRBJ2-1, the V gene TRBV10-3; 11 bases map to TRBD2. Germline values: CDR1 ENHRY, CDR2 SYGVKD. CDR3 length equals 14 residues. The ends lost 10 bases at V and 7 bases at J; junction bases unmatched: 9. The CDR3 bases are TGTGCCACTTCGGGACTAGCGGACATTAATGAGCAGTTCTTC. Its protein product is CATSGLADINEQFF.

The rearrangement joins TRBV6-5 to TRBJ1-2, with 9 bases aligning to TRBD1. This CDR3 spans 14 amino acids. V shed 6 bases, J shed 6 bases, and the junction held 8 bases outside the gene matches. Germline CDR1 is MNHEY and CDR2 is SVGAGI. CDR3 DNA: TGTGCCAGCAGGCCCGGGACAGGGTGGAATGGCTACACCTTC. Protein product: CASRPGTGWNGYTF.

The gene calls are TRBV5-1 and TRBJ2-3, with TRBD2 matching 8 bases. Trimming took 0 bases from V and 2 from J; bases not matched to a gene: 5. Per germline, CDR1 SGHRS and CDR2 YFSETQ. CDR3 length equals 16 residues. CDR3 region: CASSLVGTRTTDTQYF. CDR3 coding DNA: TGCGCCAGCAGCTTGGTGGGGACTAGAACCACAGATACGCAGTATTTT.

The chain joins TRBV3-1 (or the pseudogene TRBV3-2) to TRBJ1-3; tentatively, D is TRBD1 (5 bases). CDR3 length: 14 amino acids. The V end lost 4 bases, the J end lost 2 bases, and 9 bases lay between the germline ends. Germline lookup yields CDR1 LGHDT and CDR2 YNNKEL (reference sequence). The CDR3 loop is CASSPQGPGNTIYF. DNA for the CDR3: TGTGCCAGCAGCCCCCAGGGCCCTGGAAACACCATATATTTT.

This rearrangement joins TRBV2 to TRBJ2-7; D is undetermined. Germline V gives CDR1 SNHLY, CDR2 FYNNEI. The CDR3 loop spans 12 amino acids. The V end was cut by 3 bases, the J end by 4 bases, with 7 bases between. In DNA form, the CDR3 reads TGTGCCAGCAGTGATTACGGTTACGAGCAGTACGTC. Translation gives CASSDYGYEQYV.

This clone was seen a single time. The rearrangement links TRBV24-1 to TRBJ1-2; D is ambiguous. This CDR3 is 15 amino acids long. Germline CDR1 reads KGHDR; CDR2 reads SFDVKD. V shed 4 bases and J shed 5 bases, with 16 bases lying between them. The CDR3 loop is CATSEQRGYPYGYTF. As DNA, the CDR3 is TGTGCCACCAGTGAACAGCGGGGTTACCCTTATGGCTACACCTTC.

This chain joins TRBV28 and TRBJ1-1; 7 bases align to TRBD1. J gave up 9 bases and V 4 bases, and 11 bases lay outside the gene matches. This CDR3 has 14 amino acids. Germline CDR1 and CDR2: MDHEN and SYDVKM. For the CDR3, the DNA is TGTGCCAGCAGTTCCCCAACAACAGGGGAAAAAGCTTTCTTT. Its translation is CASSSPTTGEKAFF.